This T cell receptor (beta chain) was retrieved from a study of metastatic and nonmetastatic thyroid tumors. Study-wide background: Repertoires from malignant and benign thyroid patients were compared across blood and tumor or nodule tissue.

General observations from the study: Reports indicated that malignant thyroid tumors showed significantly higher TCR beta diversity than benign nodules did, in blood and tumor.

TCRdb re-clonotyped the PCR reads via MiXCR. The sample records over 65,000 clones, about 12% being singletons. No treatment of any kind had been given to any patient before thyroid surgery. This clone came up many times. Its antigen is currently unknown. The sample comprised tumor tissue. This TCR was sampled from a female donor with papillary thyroid cancer or a benign thyroid nodule (not recorded which). Some clones in this sample may be carry-over from other donors' samples.

In DNA form, the CDR3 reads TGTGCCAGTAGTGACCCGGGGAGCCCGAATGAAAAACTGTTTTTT. Translating it yields CASSDPGSPNEKLFF. The chain combines TRBV19 with TRBJ1-4; D gene uncertain. The CDR3 loop spans 15 amino acids. The germline gives CDR1 LNHDA, CDR2 SQIVND (reference sequence). The V end lost 5 bases, the J end lost 5 bases, and 15 bases lay between the germline ends.